This T cell receptor (beta chain) was profiled in a study of early T cells in non-severe SARS-CoV-2 infection. About the research overall: Unpaired chains resulted from sequencing bulk RNA of unsorted whole blood.

Losses at the gene ends were 1 base for V and 7 bases for J; bases not matched to a gene: 8. Germline V gives CDR1 SGHRS, CDR2 YFSETQ. The CDR3 loop spans 15 amino acids. In the library, individual cDNA molecules carried attached unique molecular identifiers. TCRdb reprocessed the 5' RACE reads with MiXCR, giving one entry per CDR3 protein. The sample has more than 85,000 distinct CDR3 sequences, around 13% seen once; the top ten hold about 4%. In the case of this clonotype: Its antigen remains unidentified.

Overall study results and limits: VDJdb matches were skewed toward anti-spike CD8 T cell responses.

The receptor's source is an adult who was a healthcare worker with PCR-confirmed SARS-CoV-2 infection or an uninfected control (not recorded which). The sample here was whole blood, taken at baseline. The chain links TRBV5-1 to TRBJ1-2, with TRBD1 identical over 9 bases. The CDR3 here is CASSLSGTGSRGYTF. In DNA, the CDR3 is TGCGCCAGCAGCTTGTCCGGGACAGGGTCTCGTGGCTACACCTTC.